This T cell receptor (beta chain) emerged from a study of blood T cell repertoires in COVID-19. About the study: Samples came from the United States, Italy and Spain, spanning acute and convalescent COVID-19. Sources were T cells, B-cell-depleted T cells, or PBMCs; the material itself was cDNA or gDNA.

Methods used by the authors: Estimates of nucleated cell counts were drawn from the amplification of reference gene primers. Assay used: immunoSEQ multiplex PCR; TCRdb lists only in-frame clones, some missing. That table gives V, J and clone size, and the DNA gave D and trimming. Of some 77,000 clones in the sample, around 87% were seen once. V was clipped by 4 bases and J by 5 bases, with 9 bases between them. This CDR3 contains 13 residues. This chain connects TRBV12-3 or TRBV12-4 to TRBJ2-1; D not resolved. Sequenced: peripheral blood. The TCR comes from a woman aged 80 or older with active or convalescent COVID-19. The CDR3 DNA reads TGTGCCAGCAGTTCCCACAACAACAATGAGCAGTTCTTC. This codes for CASSSHNNNEQFF.